The rows below give T cell receptor beta chains drawn from one sample of a study of shared clonotypes between healthy human individuals. Clones were read by immunoSEQ multiplex PCR, and TCRdb kept only the in-frame ones, dropping some. The sample includes around 430,000 clones, roughly 83% seen only once; the top ten take less than 15%. The sequenced sample was PBMCs. Receptors originate from a woman aged 35 to 49 in good health. Some clones in this sample may be carry-over from other donors' samples. The conserved cysteine and the conserved F or W are not part of the CDR3 here.

V,CDR3
TRBV4-2,ASSQRGASGITGELF
TRBV7-6,ASSLAVRGTGNTIY
TRBV27,ASSAQGTHSEAF
TRBV2,ASSVRAPTEAF
TRBV11-3,ASSPGTTGSTDTQY
TRBV4-1,ASRRTGSKETQY
TRBV7-9,ASSLARNTEAF
TRBV4-3,ASSQDDWREVGGELF
TRBV19,ASSIRGAGGTDTQY
TRBV7-2,ASSSELAGLNTGELF
TRBV7-8,ASSFWDRNGYT
TRBV11-2,ASSLGQSYEQY
TRBV5-4,ASTDPWGETQY
TRBV7-8,ASSLAGQGGKLF
TRBV5-1,ASSWGGRETQY
TRBV7-8,ASSLGGGANTGELF
TRBV28,ASTSPYVEAF
TRBV4-2,ASSQDRGRLGEQY
TRBV30,AGAGTGLEQY
TRBV2,ASSTLSGSQPQH
TRBV2,ASSEIWTGGSEQF
TRBV4-1,ASSQDVRQGNEQF
TRBV7-9,ASSLTLQITDTQY
TRBV28,ASSSPGRVNEKLF
TRBV7-2,ASSLGGGAAYEQY
TRBV2,ASSEALQAQF
TRBV21-1,ASSSQAAPTEEEQY
TRBV30,AWRPGASTDTQY
TRBV6-5,ASGRPGLAGEGQF
TRBV7-9,ASSLYPAPGSYEQY
TRBV27,ASSRGREQY
TRBV11-3,ASSLGLGGHNEQF
TRBV25-1,ASSEYRGHTYEQY
TRBV28,ASKRDRGLDEQY
TRBV4-1,ASSTYVAGLSERRY
TRBV11-3,ASSLDSGYSYEQY
TRBV27,ASSSGYTDTQY
TRBV4-2,ASSQDVGGRPNEQF
TRBV7-2,ASSLNGGRGYEQY